These 20 T cell receptor beta chains came from one sample sequenced in a study of vaccination effects on CD4 cells after COVID-19. Sequencing followed a ViraFEST assay step that expanded antigen-specific CD4+ T cells with viral peptide pools. Isolating CD4+ T cells followed 9 to 10 days of culture. All participants had two doses of either the BNT162b2 or mRNA-1273 vaccine. Data came from immunoSEQ multiplex PCR; TCRdb stores just in-frame clones and leaves some out. The table includes some 68,000 clones, roughly four fifths detected once. No cognate antigen is known for these TCRs. The source material was CD4+ T cells from PBMCs cultured with HCoV-229E spike peptides, sampled after COVID-19 vaccination. The receptors shown here come from a human donor who received a COVID-19 vaccine.

The CDR3: CASKQGSAKNIQYF. DNA of the CDR3: TGTGCCAGCAAACAGGGGTCAGCCAAAAACATTCAGTACTTC. This chain links TRBV2 with TRBJ2-4, with 7 bases matching TRBD1. CDR1 and CDR2 from the germline V gene are SNHLY and FYNNEI. The J segment lost 0 bases and the V segment lost 7 bases, leaving 3 bases of the junction unmatched. The CDR3 is 14 amino acids.

The V call is TRBV5-5, the J call TRBJ2-5, with D possibly called TRBD1 or TRBD2 (6 bases each). Trimming removed 1 base from V and 5 bases from J, with 15 bases in between. Looked up from germline, CDR1 is SGHKS and CDR2 is YYEKEE (reference sequence). CDR3 length: 15 amino acids. The CDR3 reads CASSLYGGGGETQYF. The CDR3 region has the DNA TGTGCCAGCAGCTTGTACGGGGGCGGTGGGGAGACCCAGTACTTC.

The rearrangement links TRBV4-1 to TRBJ2-5, with D possibly TRBD2 on 5 matching bases. This CDR3 region has 15 residues. Between the trimmed V and J ends, which lost 1 base and 5 bases, there was a span of 14 bases. CDR1 is MGHRA and CDR2 is YSYEKL in the germline V gene. CDR3 protein: CASSQVGVASETQYF. The CDR3 DNA is TGCGCCAGCAGCCAAGTTGGGGTAGCTAGCGAGACCCAGTACTTC.

The gene calls are TRBV5-6 and TRBJ1-2; D is ambiguous. This CDR3 has 12 residues. CDR1 is SGHDT and CDR2 is YYEEEE in the germline V gene. The V gene lost 1 base and the J gene lost 8 bases, with 9 bases spanning the gap. The CDR3 DNA reads TGTGCCAGCAGCTTGACGGTGTCGGGCTACACCTTC. This encodes CASSLTVSGYTF.

The chain recombines TRBV7-3 with TRBJ1-2; D remains ambiguous. The CDR3 runs to 14 residues. Trimming took off 0 bases at V and 1 base at J, with 6 bases between the two ends. CDR1 is SGHTA and CDR2 is FQGTGA in the germline V gene. Here the CDR3 DNA reads TGTGCCAGCAGCTTAACGGGTAGTAACTATGGCTACACCTTC. It specifies CASSLTGSNYGYTF.

The J gene is TRBJ2-3, the V gene TRBV6-2 or TRBV6-3; 8 nucleotides align to TRBD1. The CDR3 has 13 amino acids. The junction had 3 bases not matched to a gene; V was cut back by 5 bases and J by 5 bases. CDR1 MNHEY and CDR2 SVGEGT come from the germline V gene. CDR3 DNA sequence: TGTGCCAGCAGTAAACAGGGGGGAGATACGCAGTATTTT. It codes for CASSKQGGDTQYF.

The chain uses TRBV7-3 and TRBJ1-1; D gene uncertain. Trimming took off 5 bases at V and 1 base at J, with 8 bases between the two ends. The CDR3 sequence is 13 residues long. The V gene's germline CDR1 is SGHTA and CDR2 FQGTGA. The CDR3, as DNA: TGTGCCAGCAGCCGGTCGAGGAACACTGAAGCTTTCTTT. It is translated as CASSRSRNTEAFF.

The genes are TRBV6-1 and TRBJ1-1; D is uncertain. The CDR3 consists of 15 residues. The germline CDR1 and CDR2 sequences are MNHNS and SASEGT. V shed 1 base and J shed 1 base, with 10 bases lying between them. The CDR3 loop is CASSEGHLRNTEAFF. The CDR3 DNA is TGTGCCAGCAGTGAAGGACACTTGAGGAACACTGAAGCTTTCTTT.

The CDR3 DNA reads as TGTGCCTGGAGTGCCCCGGGACTGACGAGAGCTTTCTTT. Translated, it gives CAWSAPGLTRAFF. The gene calls are TRBV30 and TRBJ1-1; the D gene is possibly TRBD1 (5 bases). Germline V gene sequence: CDR1 GTSNPN, CDR2 SVGIG (reference sequence). The V gene lost 1 base and the J gene lost 10 bases, with 16 bases spanning the gap. The CDR3 loop spans 13 amino acids.

The V and J genes are TRBV3-1 (or the pseudogene TRBV3-2) and TRBJ2-5, with 10 bases fitting TRBD2. Per germline, CDR1 LGHDT and CDR2 YNNKEL (reference sequence). CDR3 length: 15 amino acids. V lost 4 bases and J lost 2; bases outside the gene matches: 4. For the CDR3, the DNA is TGTGCCAGCAGCCCTAGCGGGGGCCTACAAGAGACCCAGTACTTC. Protein sequence: CASSPSGGLQETQYF.

This clone was seen only once. This rearrangement joins TRBV3-1 (or the pseudogene TRBV3-2) to TRBJ2-1; TRBD1 aligns across 10 bases. Germline loops: CDR1 LGHDT, CDR2 YNNKEL (reference sequence). With 1 base clipped from V and 6 bases from J, the junction kept 9 bases outside the gene matches. The CDR3 contains 17 residues. Written as DNA, the CDR3 is TGTGCCAGCAGCCAAGTTTTCGGGACAGGGGATTCCAATGAGCAGTTCTTC. Translated: CASSQVFGTGDSNEQFF.

V gene TRBV15 combines with J gene TRBJ2-2, with 9 positions matching TRBD1. Germline assignment: CDR1 LNHNV and CDR2 YYDKDF (reference sequence). With V trimmed by 0 bases and J by 6 bases, 8 bases remained unmatched. The length of the CDR3 is 17 residues. This CDR3 is CATSREGQGKFAGELFF. DNA for the CDR3: TGTGCCACCAGCAGAGAGGGACAGGGTAAATTTGCCGGGGAGCTGTTTTTT.

The chain carries TRBV30 and TRBJ2-2, with 9 bases that match TRBD1. The length of the CDR3 is 16 residues. The germline V gene has CDR1 GTSNPN and CDR2 SVGIG (reference sequence). V gave up 4 bases and J gave up 0 bases; unmatched junction bases: 6. The CDR3 loop reads CAWKPTGGANTGELFF. In DNA, the CDR3 is TGTGCCTGGAAGCCGACAGGGGGGGCGAACACCGGGGAGCTGTTTTTT.

V usage is TRBV6-5 and J usage is TRBJ1-1; D gene uncertain. The CDR3 is 13 residues long. Between the trimmed V and J ends, which lost 1 base and 5 bases, there was a span of 8 bases. Germline V CDR1 and CDR2: MNHEY, SVGAGI. CDR3 loop: CASSYWLGTEAFF. The CDR3 DNA is TGTGCCAGCAGTTACTGGCTTGGGACTGAAGCTTTCTTT.

This clone was picked up a small number of times. The chain links TRBV6-5 to TRBJ1-1; 8 bases map to TRBD1. Germline trimming cut 2 bases from V and 4 bases from J; bases unmatched to any gene: 3. From germline, CDR1 is MNHEY and CDR2 SVGAGI. This CDR3 is 14 amino acids long. The CDR3 DNA sequence: TGTGCCAGCAGTTACGGCAGGGGGCTCACTGAAGCTTTCTTT. Translation: CASSYGRGLTEAFF.

The chain couples TRBV19 to TRBJ2-5; a weak D match, TRBD1 (6 bases). The ends were cut back, 5 bases at V and 7 bases at J, with 14 bases in the middle. This CDR3 contains 13 residues. Looked up from germline, CDR1 is LNHDA and CDR2 is SQIVND (reference sequence). DNA of the CDR3: TGTGCCAGTAGTGAGACAGGCGGACCGACCCAGTACTTC. Residues: CASSETGGPTQYF.

The V gene is TRBV6-5, the J gene TRBJ2-7; 8 nucleotides align to TRBD2. The CDR3 runs 15 residues. Germline CDR1 and CDR2: MNHEY and SVGAGI. Trimming cost V 6 bases and J 5 bases; bases outside gene matches: 12. The CDR3 here is CASRRRGAARDEQYV. The DNA of the CDR3 is TGTGCCAGCAGGCGGCGGGGGGCCGCTCGAGACGAGCAGTACGTC.

V is TRBV5-6 and J is TRBJ2-3; D unresolved. The germline CDR1 and CDR2 sequences are SGHDT and YYEEEE. The CDR3 runs to 14 residues. With 0 bases removed from V and 3 bases from J, the gap between germline ends came to 8 bases. The CDR3 coding sequence is TGTGCCAGCAGCTTGGGGGGTTGGACAGATACGCAGTATTTT. This encodes CASSLGGWTDTQYF.

This chain uses TRBV6-5 with TRBJ2-3; 9 positions agree with TRBD2. The V gene end was trimmed by 6 bases and the J gene end by 4 bases; junction bases not matched to a gene: 5. The CDR3 is 14 amino acids. From germline, CDR1 is MNHEY and CDR2 SVGAGI. CDR3: CASSPGLASDTQYF. CDR3 sequence (DNA): TGTGCCAGCAGCCCGGGACTAGCATCAGATACGCAGTATTTT.

J is TRBJ2-1 and V is TRBV7-9, with D perhaps TRBD2 (6 bases). CDR3 length: 14 residues. CDR1 SEHNR and CDR2 FQNEAQ come from the germline V gene (reference sequence). With 5 bases removed from V and 1 base from J, the gap between germline ends came to 9 bases. CDR3 region: CASSPGTSYNEQFF. CDR3 bases: TGTGCCAGCAGCCCCGGGACTTCCTACAATGAGCAGTTCTTC.